This record concerns one T cell receptor (beta chain) sequence. The CDR3 has 17 residues. V lost 0 bases, J lost 1 base, and 5 bases stayed unmatched. Germline assignment: CDR1 SGDLS and CDR2 YYNGEE. Profiled with immunoSEQ multiplex PCR; TCRdb holds only in-frame clones, not every one. The sample lists 200,000 to 300,000 clones, 87% occurring once. This sample was taken from a study of blood T cell repertoires in COVID-19. Study details: The cDNA or gDNA used as material had been derived from T cells, B-cell-depleted T cells, or PBMCs.

The clonotype originates from a woman in her 40s who had recovered from COVID-19. Sequenced: peripheral blood. The V call is TRBV9, the J call TRBJ2-2; 8 nucleotides match TRBD1. For the CDR3, the DNA is TGTGCCAGCAGCGTAGTTATAGGACAGGGGAACACCGGGGAGCTGTTTTTT. Translation: CASSVVIGQGNTGELFF.